This is a list of T cell receptor beta chains from one sample in a study of CXCR3-negative and CXCR3-positive naive CD8 T cells. From the 5' RACE reads, TCRdb lists one entry per CDR3 protein and no DNA. Its clone listing holds approximately 120,000 distinct CDR3 sequences. Input material: naive CXCR3+ CD8+ T cells from blood. The receptors here all came from a human donor in good health. Some clones in this sample may be carry-over from other donors' samples. CDR3s include the opening cysteine and the closing phenylalanine or tryptophan. Each record gives: J gene, V gene, CDR3 protein.

j_gene: TRBJ2-1; v_gene: TRBV4-2; CDR3aa: CASSQPTGTGGDEQFF
j_gene: TRBJ2-1; v_gene: TRBV13; CDR3aa: CASMGGGYNEQFF
j_gene: TRBJ2-7; v_gene: TRBV11-2; CDR3aa: CASSLVGGSSYEQYF
j_gene: TRBJ2-3; v_gene: TRBV15; CDR3aa: CATSRAGLSADTQYF
j_gene: TRBJ2-3; v_gene: TRBV19; CDR3aa: CASSPGTSTDTQYF
j_gene: TRBJ2-1; v_gene: TRBV12-3/TRBV12-4; CDR3aa: CASRPDDREYNEQFF
j_gene: TRBJ2-1; v_gene: TRBV7-9; CDR3aa: CASSELSSSGVNEQFF
j_gene: TRBJ2-3; v_gene: TRBV14; CDR3aa: CASSQFSPRTDTQYF
j_gene: TRBJ2-7; v_gene: TRBV27; CDR3aa: CASSFLAGVYRYEQYF
j_gene: TRBJ2-5; v_gene: TRBV11-3; CDR3aa: CASSSRAGVSQETQYF
j_gene: TRBJ2-7; v_gene: TRBV28; CDR3aa: CASSPVLLGLAAHEQYF
j_gene: TRBJ2-1; v_gene: TRBV7-9; CDR3aa: CASSALLAGVRYNEQFF
j_gene: TRBJ2-1; v_gene: TRBV28; CDR3aa: CASGLQNLDEQFF
j_gene: TRBJ2-2; v_gene: TRBV6-2/TRBV6-3; CDR3aa: CASTQSDSSKFGELFF
j_gene: TRBJ2-1; v_gene: TRBV7-9; CDR3aa: CASSLVESGNEQFF
j_gene: TRBJ2-7; v_gene: TRBV4-1; CDR3aa: CASSQVVGAYEQYF
j_gene: TRBJ2-1; v_gene: TRBV29-1; CDR3aa: CSVDDSYNEQFF
j_gene: TRBJ2-5; v_gene: TRBV5-6; CDR3aa: CASSLGDSLETQYF
j_gene: TRBJ1-1; v_gene: TRBV12-3/TRBV12-4; CDR3aa: CASSSFERGTEAFF
j_gene: TRBJ1-2; v_gene: TRBV4-1; CDR3aa: CASSQGQQNYGYTF
j_gene: TRBJ1-1; v_gene: TRBV7-9; CDR3aa: CASSLIITEAFF
j_gene: TRBJ2-7; v_gene: TRBV6-5; CDR3aa: CASSYFGRTTPSSYEQYF
j_gene: TRBJ1-1; v_gene: TRBV12-3/TRBV12-4; CDR3aa: CASTGTEMNTEAFF
j_gene: TRBJ2-3; v_gene: TRBV3-1; CDR3aa: CASSQARSEDTQYF
j_gene: TRBJ2-7; v_gene: TRBV7-9; CDR3aa: CASRRIQASSYEQYF
j_gene: TRBJ2-2; v_gene: TRBV27; CDR3aa: CASSPDRAGELFF
j_gene: TRBJ1-1; v_gene: TRBV7-9; CDR3aa: CASSLVFGASTEAFF
j_gene: TRBJ1-6; v_gene: TRBV28; CDR3aa: CASNPDRVAYNSPLHF
j_gene: TRBJ2-7; v_gene: TRBV5-6; CDR3aa: CASSKTGVLGDEQYF
j_gene: TRBJ2-7; v_gene: TRBV5-1; CDR3aa: CASSLAGTGGYEQYF
j_gene: TRBJ1-4; v_gene: TRBV29-1; CDR3aa: CSVEDLGSEKLFF
j_gene: TRBJ2-5; v_gene: TRBV28; CDR3aa: CASSLRDTQETQYF
j_gene: TRBJ1-1; v_gene: TRBV4-1; CDR3aa: CASSQAPRGTATEAFF
j_gene: TRBJ2-2; v_gene: TRBV7-3; CDR3aa: CASSPPPGGGNTGELFF
j_gene: TRBJ1-1; v_gene: TRBV19; CDR3aa: CASSRGYTEAFF
j_gene: TRBJ2-3; v_gene: TRBV29-1; CDR3aa: CSVKENGSTDTQYF
j_gene: TRBJ2-3; v_gene: TRBV28; CDR3aa: CASSLRGGATDTQYF
j_gene: TRBJ2-5; v_gene: TRBV28; CDR3aa: CASSWDRGPETQYF
j_gene: TRBJ2-1; v_gene: TRBV20-1; CDR3aa: CNPRGAGISSYNEQFF
j_gene: TRBJ2-2; v_gene: TRBV28; CDR3aa: CASSSRVLRATTNTGELFF
j_gene: TRBJ2-4; v_gene: TRBV5-1; CDR3aa: CASSLTGVVDKNIQYF
j_gene: TRBJ1-1; v_gene: TRBV28; CDR3aa: CASSSPRTGNTEAFF
j_gene: TRBJ2-1; v_gene: TRBV28; CDR3aa: CASSYGQGYNEQFF
j_gene: TRBJ2-7; v_gene: TRBV3-1; CDR3aa: CASSQTEEQYF
j_gene: TRBJ2-7; v_gene: TRBV9; CDR3aa: CASSVDDSYSYEQYF
j_gene: TRBJ1-1; v_gene: TRBV7-8; CDR3aa: CASSSQGSVIEAFF
j_gene: TRBJ2-2; v_gene: TRBV6-5; CDR3aa: CASSLWFPGQGNTGELFF
j_gene: TRBJ2-7; v_gene: TRBV7-2; CDR3aa: CASSPVGGGPWYEQYF